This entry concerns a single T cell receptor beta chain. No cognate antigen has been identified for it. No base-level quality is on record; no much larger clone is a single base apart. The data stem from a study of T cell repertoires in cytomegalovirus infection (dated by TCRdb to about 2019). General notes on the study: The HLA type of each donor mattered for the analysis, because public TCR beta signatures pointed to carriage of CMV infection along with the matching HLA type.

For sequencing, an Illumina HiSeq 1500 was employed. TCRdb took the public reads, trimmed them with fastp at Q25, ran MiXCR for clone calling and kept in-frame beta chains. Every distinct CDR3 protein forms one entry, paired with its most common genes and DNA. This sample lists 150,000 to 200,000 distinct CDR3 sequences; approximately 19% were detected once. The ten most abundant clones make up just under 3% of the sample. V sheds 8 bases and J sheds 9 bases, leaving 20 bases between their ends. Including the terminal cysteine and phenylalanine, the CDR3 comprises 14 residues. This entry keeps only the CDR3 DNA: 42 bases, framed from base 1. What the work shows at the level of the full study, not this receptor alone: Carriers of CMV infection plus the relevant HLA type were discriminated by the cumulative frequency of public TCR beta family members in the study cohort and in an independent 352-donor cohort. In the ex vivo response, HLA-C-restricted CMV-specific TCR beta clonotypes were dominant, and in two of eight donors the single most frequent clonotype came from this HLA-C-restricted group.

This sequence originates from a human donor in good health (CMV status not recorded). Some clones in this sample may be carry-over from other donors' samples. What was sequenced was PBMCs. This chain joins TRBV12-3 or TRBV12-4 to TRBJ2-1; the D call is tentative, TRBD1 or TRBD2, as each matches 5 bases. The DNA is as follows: TGTGCCAGCGGTGCGATAGGGACCTCGCGTGAGCAGTTCTTC. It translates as CASGAIGTSREQFF.